The clone carrying this T cell receptor beta chain was seen at least ten times. Building of the TCR beta libraries involved iRepertoire HTBI primers and Arm-PCR of CDR3 regions. TCRdb reanalysed the multiplex PCR reads using MiXCR and keeps one entry per CDR3 protein. The repertoire holds under 500,000 distinct CDR3 sequences, with over 15% as singletons. Time point meaning: newly diagnosed GD, antithyroid drugs for less than 3 months. PBMC RNA served as the TCR library source. These data come from a study of regulatory T cells in long-lasting Graves disease. Germline values: CDR1 DFQATT, CDR2 SNEGSKA (reference sequence). The junction had 2 bases not matched to a gene; V was cut back by 8 bases and J by 1 base. This CDR3 comprises 12 residues. The same data also went into a second study, on T cells in Graves' hyperthyroidism and ophthalmopathy.

This specimen was peripheral blood mononuclear cells (PBMCs), taken at new diagnosis, from a patient treated with antithyroid drugs. The J gene is TRBJ1-5, the V gene TRBV20-1; 7 nucleotides align to TRBD1. This receptor was identified in a woman between 25 and 40 years old with Graves disease. CDR3 coding DNA: TGCAGTCCGGGACAGAGCAATCAGCCCCAGCATTTT. Translation gives CSPGQSNQPQHF.